The following is a T cell receptor beta chain sequence with its context. This specimen comes from a study of shared clonotypes between healthy human individuals. The test was conducted at deep level. Clones were sequenced by immunoSEQ multiplex PCR, and TCRdb holds only the in-frame ones, with some missing. This sample carries 1.5 million to 2.5 million clones, roughly 95% of them seen once, and the ten largest clones take 1% to 1.5%. V lost 4 bases and J lost 1, with 9 bases in between. The CDR3 covers 14 residues. The germline CDR1 and CDR2 sequences are SNHLY and FYNNEI. Naive CD8 cells lacked CD45RO, underwent positive selection for CCR7 and left out terminally differentiated effector memory CD45RA+ cells. Donors had no recently reported acute infections or vaccinations and were HIV-negative.

The V gene is TRBV2, the J gene TRBJ2-3; unclear D gene. The sequence was obtained from a man aged 18 to 29 in good health. Sequencing was performed on naive CD8+ T cells sorted from blood. The CDR3 protein is CASSGAKGTDTQYF. DNA of the CDR3: TGTGCCAGCAGTGGGGCGAAGGGCACAGATACGCAGTATTTT.